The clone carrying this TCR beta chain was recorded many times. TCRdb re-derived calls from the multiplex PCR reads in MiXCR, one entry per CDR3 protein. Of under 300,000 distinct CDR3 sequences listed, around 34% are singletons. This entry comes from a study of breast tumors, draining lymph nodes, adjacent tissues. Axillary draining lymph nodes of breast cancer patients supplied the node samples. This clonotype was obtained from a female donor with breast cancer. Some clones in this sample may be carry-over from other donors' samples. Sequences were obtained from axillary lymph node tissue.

The CDR3 sequence: CASSIDGTVAKTQYF. The CDR3 DNA is TGTGCCAGTAGTATAGATGGGACGGTGGCTAAGACCCAGTACTTC. The rearrangement joins TRBV19 to TRBJ2-5, with D possibly called TRBD1 or TRBD2 (5 bases each). The germline V gene encodes CDR1 LNHDA and CDR2 SQIVND (reference sequence). This CDR3 has 15 residues. Deletions cut 0 bases from V and 6 bases from J, with 14 bases between.